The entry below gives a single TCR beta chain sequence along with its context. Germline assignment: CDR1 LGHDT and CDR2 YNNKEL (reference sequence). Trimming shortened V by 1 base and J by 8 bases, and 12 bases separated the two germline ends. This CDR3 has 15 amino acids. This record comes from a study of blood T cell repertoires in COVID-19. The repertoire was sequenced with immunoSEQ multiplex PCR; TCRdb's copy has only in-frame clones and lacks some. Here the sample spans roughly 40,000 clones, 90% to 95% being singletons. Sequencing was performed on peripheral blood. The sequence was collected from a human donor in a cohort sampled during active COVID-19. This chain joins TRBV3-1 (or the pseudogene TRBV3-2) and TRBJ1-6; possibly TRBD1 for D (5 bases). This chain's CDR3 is CASSQVSREDSPLHF. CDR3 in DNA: TGTGCCAGCAGCCAAGTTAGCAGGGAGGATTCACCCCTCCACTTT.